This TCR beta chain was retrieved from a study of T cells in Graves' hyperthyroidism and ophthalmopathy. TCR beta CDR3 sequences were amplified from RNA transcripts. Researchers ran a first-round RT-PCR on the TCR CDR3 using the HTBI primer set. TCRdb re-analysed the multiplex PCR reads in MiXCR, keeping a single row per CDR3 protein. The table includes around 100,000 distinct CDR3 sequences, roughly 47% detected once. The CDR3 sequence is 15 residues long. V lost 9 bases, J lost 5 bases, and 23 bases lay in between. Per germline, CDR1 MNHGY and CDR2 SVAAGI. Sample: blood. The TCR comes from a man aged 35-49 years with Graves' hyperthyroidism. V is TRBV6-9 and J is TRBJ2-7; tentatively, D is TRBD1 (6 bases). This CDR3 reads CASSRDTGTRDEQYF. The CDR3 bases are TGTGCCAGTAGTCGAGACACCGGGACACGGGACGAGCAGTACTTC.